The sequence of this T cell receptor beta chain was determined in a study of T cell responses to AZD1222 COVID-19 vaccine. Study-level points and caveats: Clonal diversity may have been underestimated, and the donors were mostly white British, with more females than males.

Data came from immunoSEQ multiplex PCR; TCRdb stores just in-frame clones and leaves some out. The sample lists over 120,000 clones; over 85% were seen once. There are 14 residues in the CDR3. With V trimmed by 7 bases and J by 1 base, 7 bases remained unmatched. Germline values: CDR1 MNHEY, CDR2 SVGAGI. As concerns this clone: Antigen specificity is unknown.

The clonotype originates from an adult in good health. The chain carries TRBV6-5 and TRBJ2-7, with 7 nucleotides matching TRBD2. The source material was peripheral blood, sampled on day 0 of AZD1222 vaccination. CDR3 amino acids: CASNHLAESYEQYF. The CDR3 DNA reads TGTGCCAGCAACCACCTAGCGGAATCCTACGAGCAGTACTTC.